There are a few counts of the clone carrying this T cell receptor (beta chain). Its antigen remains unidentified. With 6 bases removed from V and 5 bases from J, the gap between germline ends came to 14 bases. The CDR3 is 14 amino acids. The germline V gene encodes CDR1 SEHNR and CDR2 FQNEAQ (reference sequence). The data originate from a study of identical twins. Study conclusions and caveats: When twins shared out-of-frame alpha sequences, those sequences had excess low generation probability.

A single record per CDR3 protein comes from TCRdb applying MiXCR to the 5' RACE reads. The table shows 1.5 million or so distinct CDR3 sequences, with under 35% occurring only once. Sequences were obtained from cord blood. The source is a newborn girl in good health. The genes are TRBV7-9 and TRBJ2-1, with TRBD2 as a possible D gene (5 bases). CDR3 sequence (DNA): TGTGCCAGCAGTACCCCTGGACTGCACAATGAGCAGTTCTTC. The encoded protein is CASSTPGLHNEQFF. Full variable domain (remainder filled in from reference TRBV7-9 and TRBJ2-1): DTGVSQNPRHKITKRGQNVTFRCDPISEHNRLYWYRQTLGQGPEFLTYFQNEAQLEKSRLLSDRFSAERPKGSFSTLEIQRTEQGDSAMYLCASSTPGLHNEQFFGPGTRLTVL.